The source of this TCR beta chain is a study of OX40 agonist ivuxolimab in advanced cancers. Across the study: Of the participants, approximately 40% had some prior anti-PD-1, anti-PD-L1 or anti-CTLA-4 therapy, which was allowed.

Note on this clone: The antigen is undetermined.

Germline V gene data show CDR1 as SEHNR and CDR2 as FQNEAQ (reference sequence). V lost 5 bases and J lost 0, with 13 bases in between. The CDR3 extends over 15 amino acids. Profiled with immunoSEQ multiplex PCR; TCRdb holds only in-frame clones, not every one. The sample records roughly 42,000 clones, around nine tenths being singletons. Study findings and constraints: Some of the lowest clonal expansion was seen in partial responders at 0.1-3.0 mg/kg. On average, CD8+ T cells showed a greater number of expanded clones than CD4+.

The clonotype originates from an adult with an advanced solid tumor such as melanoma, head and neck, liver or kidney cancer. This chain uses TRBV7-9 with TRBJ1-2; possible D gene TRBD1, 6 bases. The sequencing used CD4+ or CD8+ T cells sorted from blood, collected in a trial of the OX40 agonist ivuxolimab. The CDR3 loop reads CASSADAGANYGYTF. The CDR3 region has the DNA TGTGCCAGCAGCGCGGACGCAGGGGCTAACTATGGCTACACCTTC.